These 15 T cell receptor beta chains came from one sample sequenced in a study of cytomegalovirus exposure and HLA in healthy donors. Sequencing was performed with immunoSEQ multiplex PCR; in TCRdb, only in-frame clones are kept and a portion is missing. The repertoire holds some 230,000 clones, with about 90% as singletons. Input material: PBMCs. Source of these receptors: a woman aged 18-29 years in good health and CMV-seronegative.

This clone has just one count. The chain couples TRBV6-1 to TRBJ2-5; possible D gene TRBD2, 6 bases. The V end was cut by 5 bases, the J end by 5 bases, with 9 bases between. The CDR3 loop spans 12 amino acids. The V gene's germline CDR1 is MNHNS and CDR2 SASEGT. The CDR3 region has the DNA TGTGCCAGCAGTACGGGGGACGAGACCCAGTACTTC. Translating gives CASSTGDETQYF.

There are many counts of this clone. The rearrangement joins TRBV12-5 to TRBJ2-5; 7 nucleotides match TRBD1. Germline V gene data show CDR1 as LGHNT and CDR2 as FRNRAP. Trimming took 4 bases from V and 2 from J; bases not matched to a gene: 4. This CDR3 region has 14 residues. CDR3 nucleotides: TGTGCTAGTGGTTCAGGACAGGTACAAGAGACCCAGTACTTC. Protein product: CASGSGQVQETQYF.

The rearrangement uses TRBV30 and TRBJ1-4; TRBD1 might be the D (6 bases). The germline gives CDR1 GTSNPN, CDR2 SVGIG (reference sequence). With 1 base removed from V and 5 bases from J, the gap between germline ends came to 11 bases. This CDR3 is 14 amino acids long. CDR3 loop: CAWSEGGPNEKLFF. The CDR3 DNA is TGTGCCTGGAGTGAGGGGGGGCCGAATGAAAAACTGTTTTTT.

This chain connects TRBV7-8 to TRBJ1-2; TRBD1 is a possible D gene (6 bases). The CDR3 has 15 residues. V dropped 4 bases and J dropped 8 bases, with 20 bases sitting between them. Germline CDR1 is SGHVS and CDR2 is FQNEAQ. CDR3 sequence reads: CASSSFDRRAAGYTF. The CDR3 DNA sequence: TGTGCCAGCAGCTCGTTTGACAGGCGGGCTGCCGGCTACACCTTC. The complete variable domain, with remaining parts taken from reference TRBV7-8 and TRBJ1-2, reads GAGVSQSPRYKVAKRGQDVALRCDPISGHVSLFWYQQALGQGPEFLTYFQNEAQLDKSGLPSDRFFAERPEGSVSTLKIQRTQQEDSAVYLCASSSFDRRAAGYTFGSGTRLTVV.

The J gene is TRBJ1-1, the V gene TRBV5-1; D is ambiguous. Trimming removed 3 bases from V and 1 base from J, with 7 bases in between. This CDR3 region has 13 residues. Germline CDR1 and CDR2: SGHRS and YFSETQ. The CDR3 nucleotides read TGCGCCAGCAGCTGGAGTAAGAACACTGAAGCTTTCTTT. Its translation: CASSWSKNTEAFF.

The chain has TRBV6-1 and TRBJ2-1; 9 nucleotides align to TRBD2. The CDR3 loop spans 17 amino acids. The germline V gene encodes CDR1 MNHNS and CDR2 SASEGT. With 2 bases clipped from V and 4 bases from J, the junction kept 9 bases outside the gene matches. CDR3 protein: CASSEFNSGSLYNEQFF. The CDR3 DNA is TGTGCCAGCAGTGAATTCAATAGCGGGAGTCTGTACAATGAGCAGTTCTTC.

V gene TRBV10-1 combines with J gene TRBJ2-3; TRBD1 aligns across 7 bases. CDR1 and CDR2 (germline): WNHNN, SYGVQD (reference sequence). Trimming took 7 bases from V and 0 from J; bases not matched to a gene: 13. The CDR3 has 17 amino acids. CDR3 amino acids: CASKITGEVSSTDTQYF. CDR3 coding DNA: TGCGCCAGCAAGATAACAGGGGAAGTTTCTAGCACAGATACGCAGTATTTT.

The chain carries TRBV30 and TRBJ2-7; 9 bases align to TRBD1. This CDR3 is 14 amino acids long. Per the germline V gene, CDR1 is GTSNPN and CDR2 is SVGIG (reference sequence). The J segment lost 6 bases and the V segment lost 0 bases, leaving 6 bases of the junction unmatched. Written as DNA, the CDR3 is TGTGCCTGGAGTGTACGTGGGACAGGGAGCGAGCAGTACTTC. This encodes CAWSVRGTGSEQYF.

The chain recombines TRBV25-1 with TRBJ2-3; 7 nucleotides match TRBD2. CDR3 length: 16 residues. Germline V gene lookup returns CDR1 MGHDK and CDR2 SYGVNS. V shed 7 bases and J 2 bases; nucleotides not matched to a gene: 12. The CDR3 DNA sequence: TGTGCCAGCACTACATCGGCGGGAGACCTCACAGATACGCAGTATTTT. Translating gives CASTTSAGDLTDTQYF.

Details on this clone: Other DNA sequences within the sample encode an identical CDR3. This rearrangement joins TRBV10-2 to TRBJ2-3; the match to TRBD2 covers 8 bases. Losses at the gene ends were 4 bases for V and 5 bases for J; bases not matched to a gene: 2. CDR3 length: 13 amino acids. The germline gives CDR1 WSHSY, CDR2 SAAADI. The DNA for the CDR3 is TGCGCCAGCAGTGCCCTAGCGGGAGATACGCAGTATTTT. Its protein is CASSALAGDTQYF.

This rearrangement joins TRBV5-4 to TRBJ2-6; 7 bases agree with TRBD1. CDR3 size: 17 residues. Trimming cost V 3 bases and J 0 bases; bases outside gene matches: 6. Germline V gene sequence: CDR1 SGHNT, CDR2 YYREEE (reference sequence). The CDR3 here is CASSSLTGNSGANVLTF. The CDR3 DNA reads TGTGCCAGCAGCTCCCTGACAGGGAACTCTGGGGCCAACGTCCTGACTTTC. Complete variable domain (other parts from reference TRBV5-4 and TRBJ2-6): ETGVTQSPTHLIKTRGQQVTLRCSSQSGHNTVSWYQQALGQGPQFIFQYYREEENGRGNFPPRFSGLQFPNYSSELNVNALELDDSALYLCASSSLTGNSGANVLTFGAGSRLTVL.

This chain uses TRBV29-1 with TRBJ1-2; D may be TRBD1 (6 bases). CDR3 length: 14 residues. Germline lookup yields CDR1 SQVTM and CDR2 ANQGSEA. The V and J ends lost 1 base and 0 bases respectively, with 9 bases between them. The CDR3 DNA reads as TGCAGCGTTGAAGCTGGGGGCTCTAACTATGGCTACACCTTC. It specifies CSVEAGGSNYGYTF.

The V gene is TRBV11-3, the J gene TRBJ2-7; D call uncertain. The germline V gene has CDR1 SGHNT and CDR2 YENEEA. The CDR3 spans 13 residues. V was trimmed by 4 bases and J by 3 bases, leaving 10 bases between them. CDR3 coding DNA: TGTGCCAGCAGCTGTAGACTTGTCTACGAGCAGTACTTC. Amino acids: CASSCRLVYEQYF.

The chain carries TRBV28 and TRBJ1-3; D gene unclear. CDR1 and CDR2 from the germline V gene are MDHEN and SYDVKM. V lost 8 bases, J lost 4 bases, and 12 bases lay in between. The CDR3 runs to 13 residues. The CDR3 here is CASLLARGNTIYF. The CDR3 nucleotides are TGTGCCAGCCTACTGGCGCGGGGAAACACCATATATTTT.

The rearrangement joins TRBV5-8 to TRBJ1-5; D not resolved. Deletions cut 0 bases from V and 6 bases from J, with 7 bases between. This CDR3 has 13 amino acids. From germline, CDR1 is SGHTS and CDR2 YDEGEE. The CDR3, as DNA: TGTGCCAGCAGCTTGGACAGTATTCAGCCCCAGCATTTT. It encodes CASSLDSIQPQHF.